This paragraph reports one TCR beta chain. This record comes from a study of blood T cell repertoires in COVID-19. Study summary: The origin of the acute and convalescent COVID-19 samples was the United States, Italy and Spain. PBMCs, B-cell-depleted T cells, or T cells were the source of the cDNA or gDNA that made up the material.

This CDR3 is built from 14 residues. J gave up 4 bases and V 5 bases, and 4 bases lay outside the gene matches. Germline V CDR1 and CDR2: LNHNV, YYDKDF (reference sequence). In the source study's methods: From reference gene primer amplification, estimates of nucleated cell counts were derived. Produced via immunoSEQ multiplex PCR; TCRdb's table is partial and in-frame only. V and J calls and clone size are as listed in that table; D and trimming were resolved from the DNA. Of about 170,000 clones detected, 82% appear once; the ten largest clones hold almost 8.5%. The chain combines TRBV15 with TRBJ2-2; 7 nucleotides agree with TRBD1. This sequence was found in a woman in her 70s with acute or convalescent COVID-19. The sample comprised peripheral blood. The CDR3 reads CATSEQGSTGELFF. CDR3 DNA: TGTGCCACCAGCGAACAGGGGAGCACCGGGGAGCTGTTTTTT.